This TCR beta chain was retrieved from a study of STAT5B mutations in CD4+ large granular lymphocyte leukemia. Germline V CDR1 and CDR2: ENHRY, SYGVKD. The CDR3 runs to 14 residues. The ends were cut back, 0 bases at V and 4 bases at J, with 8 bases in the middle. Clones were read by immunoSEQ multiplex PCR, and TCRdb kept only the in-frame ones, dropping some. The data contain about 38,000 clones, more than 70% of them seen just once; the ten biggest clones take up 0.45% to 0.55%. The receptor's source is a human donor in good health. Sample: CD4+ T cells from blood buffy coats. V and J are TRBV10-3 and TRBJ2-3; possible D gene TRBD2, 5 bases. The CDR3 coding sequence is TGTGCCATCAGTGAGTCGGCGGGTTCAGATACGCAGTATTTT. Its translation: CAISESAGSDTQYF.